This TCR beta chain was recorded in a study of spatial heterogeneity in lung cancer. Time point meaning: blood at routine non-recurrence follow-up after resection. TCRs were sequenced from unsorted whole RNA of tumor, nontumor lung or PBMC. TCRdb itself ran the 5' RACE reads through MiXCR, one entry per CDR3 protein. The repertoire holds under 20,000 distinct CDR3 sequences, with more than 8% as singletons. Comment on this clonotype: This sequence may be a read error, since a much larger clone differs from it by one base.

The length of the CDR3 is 16 residues. The V gene's germline CDR1 is LGHNA and CDR2 YSLEER. Trimming took 4 bases from V and 2 from J; bases not matched to a gene: 8. The source was PBMCs, collected at follow-up. The chain has TRBV4-3 and TRBJ2-4; 7 bases line up with TRBD2. This TCR came from a female donor with early-stage non-small cell lung cancer. CDR3 amino acids: CASSRGDGGTKNIQYF. The CDR3 coding sequence is TGCGCCAGCAGCCGCGGCGACGGGGGGACCAAAAACATTCAGTACTTC.